The clone carrying this T cell receptor (beta chain) is a singleton in its sample. Its antigen remains unknown. The CDR3 loop spans 15 amino acids. Losses at the gene ends were 5 bases for V and 8 bases for J; bases not matched to a gene: 10. Germline CDR1 reads SGHTA; CDR2 reads FQGTGA. The data stem from a study of T cell responses to AZD1222 COVID-19 vaccine. Whole-study results and caveats: Spike-specific TCR breadth and depth were elevated following two AZD1222 doses.

Some clones are missing from TCRdb's copy, which holds only in-frame ones; the method was immunoSEQ multiplex PCR. The sample lists around 140,000 clones, more than 90% occurring once. The sequence was obtained from an adult in good health. The rearrangement joins TRBV7-3 to TRBJ2-3, with 10 bases matching TRBD1. Here the sequenced sample was peripheral blood, taken on day 0 of AZD1222 vaccination. This chain's CDR3 is CASSPDRGRRSTQYF. The CDR3 DNA is TGTGCCAGCAGCCCTGACAGGGGGCGCAGGAGTACGCAGTATTTT. Looking up the rest from reference TRBV7-3 and TRBJ2-3 gives the full variable domain: GAGVSQTPSNKVTEKGKYVELRCDPISGHTALYWYRQSLGQGPEFLIYFQGTGAADDSGLPNDRFFAVRPEGSVSTLKIQRTERGDSAVYLCASSPDRGRRSTQYFGPGTRLTVL.